This T cell receptor beta chain was captured in a study of lymphopenia after photon versus proton radiotherapy. Trimming pared 4 bases from V and 0 bases from J, leaving 13 bases between. The CDR3 totals 16 residues. Germline CDR1 reads SGHTA; CDR2 reads FQGNSA. As concerns this clone: The antigen is unknown.

Sequencing was performed with immunoSEQ multiplex PCR; in TCRdb, only in-frame clones are kept and a portion is missing. Among fewer than 20,000 clones listed, approximately 90% were seen once. Whole-study findings and limits: Proton therapy kept repertoires fairly stable, unlike photons, which gained effector/memory cells. Oligoclonal CD8+ Temra expansion after nadir drove photon patients' diversity drop.

The material was peripheral blood, obtained from a patient treated with proton-based radiotherapy. The rearrangement uses TRBV7-2 and TRBJ2-4; weak D call: TRBD2 (6 bases). This receptor was taken from a man in his sixties or seventies with pancreatic cancer. CDR3 in amino acids: CASSSRGRLAKNIQYF. CDR3 coding DNA: TGTGCCAGCAGCTCCAGAGGGAGGTTAGCCAAAAACATTCAGTACTTC.